This TCR beta chain was profiled in a study of blood T cell repertoires in COVID-19. On the study more broadly: Acute and convalescent COVID-19 specimens originated in the United States, Italy and Spain.

Germline-derived CDR1 and CDR2 are MRHNA and SNTAGT. The CDR3 spans 15 residues. The V and J ends lost 6 bases and 0 bases respectively, with 9 bases between them. Study processing details: Scientists estimated how many nucleated cells there were by amplifying reference gene primers. TCRdb's copy holds only in-frame clones and misses some; the assay was immunoSEQ multiplex PCR. V and J calls and clone size are given by that table; D and trimming were obtained from the DNA. The sample includes around 200,000 clones, 75% to 85% seen only once; the top ten take 1.3%. Sequencing was carried out using peripheral blood. The chain employs TRBV6-4 and TRBJ1-6; maybe TRBD1 (6 bases). This TCR came from a woman in her thirties with COVID-19, enrolled during active disease. This CDR3 is CASRQGSSYNSPLHF. For the CDR3, the DNA is TGTGCCAGCAGACAGGGAAGCTCCTATAATTCACCCCTCCACTTT.